A selection of T cell receptor beta chains follows, all from one sample in a study of T cell responses to AZD1222 COVID-19 vaccine. Only in-frame clones appear in the TCRdb table, and some are missing; sequencing was by immunoSEQ multiplex PCR. Here the sample spans about 78,000 clones, approximately 85% being singletons. The input for sequencing was peripheral blood, taken on day 0 of MenACWY control vaccination. The origin of the receptors is an adult in good health. The CDR3 runs from the conserved cysteine through the conserved F or W. The D gene is left open where the match is weak. Clone size is given for some rows only: seen once, a few or many times, or a class if the clone is expanded.

V gene: TRBV6-5; D gene: TRBD1; J gene: TRBJ1-5; clone size: .; CDR3 protein: CATFPGTGAPSQHF; CDR3 DNA: TGTGCCACATTCCCCGGGACAGGGGCTCCCAGCCAGCATTTT
V gene: TRBV4-2; D gene: TRBD1; J gene: TRBJ1-1; clone size: .; CDR3 protein: CASSREDYRGGVSTEAFF; CDR3 DNA: TGTGCCAGCAGCCGGGAGGATTACAGGGGAGGGGTGAGCACTGAAGCTTTCTTT
V gene: TRBV7-2; D gene: .; J gene: TRBJ2-3; clone size: .; CDR3 protein: CASSLEVVDTQYF; CDR3 DNA: TGTGCCAGCAGCTTAGAGGTCGTCGACACGCAGTATTTT
V gene: TRBV28; D gene: .; J gene: TRBJ2-5; clone size: .; CDR3 protein: CASTGEGAGQETQYF; CDR3 DNA: TGTGCCAGCACTGGTGAGGGGGCGGGGCAGGAGACCCAGTACTTC
V gene: TRBV7-2; D gene: .; J gene: TRBJ2-5; clone size: .; CDR3 protein: CASSLVGSETQYF; CDR3 DNA: TGTGCCAGCAGCTTAGTGGGTAGCGAGACCCAGTACTTC
V gene: TRBV21-1; D gene: .; J gene: TRBJ2-2; clone size: .; CDR3 protein: CASSNSGAGGYGELFF; CDR3 DNA: TGTGCCAGCAGCAATAGTGGGGCAGGGGGGTACGGGGAGCTGTTTTTT
V gene: TRBV7-6; D gene: .; J gene: TRBJ1-4; clone size: .; CDR3 protein: CASSLAGGRSEKLFF; CDR3 DNA: TGTGCCAGCAGCCTAGCCGGGGGGCGTAGTGAAAAACTGTTTTTT
V gene: TRBV9; D gene: .; J gene: TRBJ1-6; clone size: .; CDR3 protein: CASSVSVGGENSPLHF; CDR3 DNA: TGTGCCAGCAGCGTATCGGTCGGAGGGGAGAATTCACCCCTCCACTTT
V gene: TRBV6-5; D gene: .; J gene: TRBJ2-2; clone size: .; CDR3 protein: CASSPTVANTGELFF; CDR3 DNA: TGTGCCAGCAGTCCCACAGTTGCGAACACCGGGGAGCTGTTTTTT
V gene: TRBV4-3; D gene: .; J gene: TRBJ2-7; clone size: few; CDR3 protein: CASSQDRTYEQYF; CDR3 DNA: TGCGCCAGCAGCCAAGATCGGACCTACGAGCAGTACTTC
V gene: TRBV19; D gene: .; J gene: TRBJ2-5; clone size: .; CDR3 protein: CASSIVRGGVETQYF; CDR3 DNA: TGTGCCAGTAGTATAGTGAGGGGGGGCGTGGAGACCCAGTACTTC
V gene: TRBV5-4; D gene: .; J gene: TRBJ1-1; clone size: .; CDR3 protein: CASSADPRNTEAFF; CDR3 DNA: TGTGCCAGCAGCGCAGACCCAAGGAACACTGAAGCTTTCTTT
V gene: TRBV24-1; D gene: TRBD1; J gene: TRBJ2-7; clone size: few; CDR3 protein: CATSDLQGQGTGEQYF; CDR3 DNA: TGTGCCACCAGTGATTTGCAGGGACAGGGGACGGGTGAGCAGTACTTC
V gene: TRBV2; D gene: .; J gene: TRBJ2-1; clone size: .; CDR3 protein: CASSEEGLGSDEQFF; CDR3 DNA: TGTGCCAGCAGTGAAGAAGGCCTGGGTTCGGATGAGCAGTTCTTC
V gene: TRBV11-3; D gene: .; J gene: TRBJ2-1; clone size: once; CDR3 protein: CASSLDSHEQFF; CDR3 DNA: TGTGCCAGCAGCTTAGATAGCCATGAGCAGTTCTTC
V gene: TRBV6-5; D gene: TRBD2; J gene: TRBJ2-1; clone size: .; CDR3 protein: CASRGTSVNNEQFF; CDR3 DNA: TGTGCCAGCAGGGGGACTAGCGTAAACAATGAGCAGTTCTTC